The 19 T cell receptor beta chains listed next were all sequenced from one sample in a study of T cells in Graves' hyperthyroidism and ophthalmopathy. From RNA transcripts, TCR beta CDR3 regions were amplified. First-round RT-PCR of the TCR CDR3 relied on the HTBI primer set. In TCRdb, the multiplex PCR reads were re-called with MiXCR into one record per CDR3 protein. In the table there are hundreds of thousands of distinct CDR3 sequences, around a sixth of which are singletons. Sequencing used blood. The receptors derive from a woman younger than 35 with Graves' hyperthyroidism that later progressed to Graves' ophthalmopathy.

The chain combines TRBV5-1 with TRBJ1-2; D is possibly TRBD1 (6 bases). Germline CDR1 and CDR2: SGHRS and YFSETQ. The V end lost 2 bases, the J end lost 1 base, and 15 bases lay between the germline ends. The CDR3 sequence is 16 residues long. The CDR3 sequence: CASSFRTEEINYGYTF. The CDR3 DNA follows: TGCGCCAGCAGCTTTAGGACAGAAGAAATTAACTATGGCTACACCTTC.

This chain links TRBV7-9 with TRBJ2-3; TRBD2 matches at 16 bases. This CDR3 spans 16 amino acids. V lost 5 bases and J lost 4; bases outside the gene matches: 3. CDR1 is SEHNR, CDR2 FQNEAQ, per germline (reference sequence). This chain's CDR3 is CASSLGLAGGSDTQYF. Here the CDR3 DNA reads TGTGCCAGCAGCCTGGGACTAGCGGGAGGGTCAGATACGCAGTATTTT. The full variable domain, rest sourced from reference TRBV7-9 and TRBJ2-3, is DTGVSQNPRHKITKRGQNVTFRCDPISEHNRLYWYRQTLGQGPEFLTYFQNEAQLEKSRLLSDRFSAERPKGSFSTLEIQRTEQGDSAMYLCASSLGLAGGSDTQYFGPGTRLTVL.

DNA for the CDR3: TGTGCCTGGAGTCCTCCGGGACTAGTCCGGGGGGCCGGGGAGCTGTTTTTT. Its protein is CAWSPPGLVRGAGELFF. The chain links TRBV30 to TRBJ2-2; 8 bases line up with TRBD2. The CDR3 runs to 17 residues. V shed 2 bases and J 6 bases; nucleotides not matched to a gene: 14. Germline CDR1 is GTSNPN and CDR2 is SVGIG (reference sequence). The variable domain in full, completed from reference TRBV30 and TRBJ2-2, reads SQTIHQWPATLVQPVGSPLSLECTVEGTSNPNLYWYRQAAGRGLQLLFYSVGIGQISSEVPQNLSASRPQDRQFILSSKKLLLSDSGFYLCAWSPPGLVRGAGELFFGEGSRLTVL.

This clonotype has ten or more counts. The chain combines TRBV28 with TRBJ2-1; TRBD1 matches at 10 bases. The CDR3 extends over 15 amino acids. Trimming removed 7 bases from V and 7 bases from J; junction bases left unmatched: 10. CDR1 is MDHEN, CDR2 SYDVKM, per germline. The CDR3 sequence is CASKFPGTGANEQFF. CDR3 bases: TGTGCCAGCAAATTTCCCGGGACAGGGGCGAATGAGCAGTTCTTC.

This clonotype was seen ten or more times. The genes are TRBV5-5 and TRBJ2-3, with 10 positions matching TRBD2. The V and J ends lost 2 bases and 1 base, in that order; junction bases with no gene match: 4. Germline CDR1 is SGHKS and CDR2 is YYEKEE (reference sequence). The CDR3 has 16 residues. The CDR3 DNA is TGTGCCAGCAGCTTACCCGGGACTAGCGGCACAGATACGCAGTATTTT. Amino acids: CASSLPGTSGTDTQYF. The full variable domain, with the rest looked up from reference TRBV5-5 and TRBJ2-3, is DAGVTQSPTHLIKTRGQQVTLRCSPISGHKSVSWYQQVLGQGPQFIFQYYEKEERGRGNFPDRFSARQFPNYSSELNVNALLLGDSALYLCASSLPGTSGTDTQYFGPGTRLTVL.

With respect to this clonotype: Sequence at one end of the junction differs from germline and may be a read error. V and J are TRBV6-2 or TRBV6-3 and TRBJ1-1, with D tentatively TRBD1 (6 bases). Germline CDR1 is MNHEY and CDR2 is SVGEGT. This CDR3 has 14 residues. CDR3 region: CASTWGAGDTEAFF. DNA of the CDR3: TGTGCCAGCACCTGGGGGGCCGGGGACACTGAAGCCTTCTTT.

The table lists this clonotype with many counts. The chain has TRBV20-1 and TRBJ2-3; 7 bases line up with TRBD1. J lost 6 bases, V lost 3 bases, and 6 bases had no gene match. From germline, CDR1 is DFQATT and CDR2 SNEGSKA (reference sequence). CDR3 size: 13 residues. CDR3 region: CSASWQGDDTQYF. In nucleotides, the CDR3 is TGCAGTGCTAGCTGGCAGGGGGATGATACGCAGTATTTT.

V is TRBV4-1 and J is TRBJ1-1; no clear D. Germline V CDR1 and CDR2: MGHRA, YSYEKL. CDR3 length: 17 residues. V gave up 2 bases and J gave up 0 bases, with 16 bases separating them. CDR3 region: CASSQYGNLVMNTEAFF. The CDR3 nucleotides are TGCGCCAGCAGCCAATACGGCAATCTGGTCATGAACACTGAAGCTTTCTTT.

The V and J genes are TRBV4-3 and TRBJ2-7; D may be TRBD1 (5 bases). Germline V CDR1 and CDR2: LGHNA, YSLEER. The CDR3 contains 15 residues. Trimming pared 0 bases from V and 3 bases from J, leaving 12 bases between. CDR3 sequence reads: CASSQEGNRLYEQYF. Written as DNA, the CDR3 is TGCGCCAGCAGCCAAGAAGGGAACAGGCTCTACGAGCAGTACTTC.

This clonotype occurred many times. The chain recombines TRBV15 with TRBJ2-3; 9 bases are shared with TRBD1. The germline CDR1 and CDR2 sequences are LNHNV and YYDKDF (reference sequence). V dropped 5 bases and J dropped 4; count of bases not matched to a gene: 10. The CDR3 covers 16 residues. CDR3 coding DNA: TGTGCCACCAGCCCACGAGGAACAGGGGGCGCAGATACGCAGTATTTT. Protein product: CATSPRGTGGADTQYF. Full variable domain (outside the CDR3, taken from reference TRBV15 and TRBJ2-3): DAMVIQNPRYQVTQFGKPVTLSCSQTLNHNVMYWYQQKSSQAPKLLFHYYDKDFNNEADTPDNFQSRRPNTSFCFLDIRSPGLGDTAMYLCATSPRGTGGADTQYFGPGTRLTVL.

The chain couples TRBV9 to TRBJ2-3, with TRBD2 matching over 9 bases. Germline trimming cut 0 bases from V and 3 bases from J; bases unmatched to any gene: 8. The CDR3 has 17 residues. Germline V gene lookup returns CDR1 SGDLS and CDR2 YYNGEE. The CDR3 DNA sequence: TGTGCCAGCAGCGTAGATGGGGCGGGAGGGCCGACAGATACGCAGTATTTT. The encoded protein is CASSVDGAGGPTDTQYF.

This clonotype appeared many times. The V call is TRBV3-1, the J call TRBJ2-7; TRBD2 agrees at 11 bases. Germline V CDR1 and CDR2: LGHDT, YNNKEL (reference sequence). V was clipped by 4 bases and J by 2 bases; unmatched bases: 4. The CDR3 is made up of 15 amino acids. The CDR3 protein is CASSPSTSGAYEQYF. The CDR3 DNA reads as TGTGCCAGCAGCCCATCGACTAGCGGGGCCTACGAGCAGTACTTC.

The V gene is TRBV9, the J gene TRBJ2-5, with D maybe TRBD2 (6 bases). The V end lost 4 bases, the J end lost 4 bases, and 17 bases lay between the germline ends. The CDR3 is 15 amino acids. Germline lookup yields CDR1 SGDLS and CDR2 YYNGEE. This CDR3 is CASSHHSGLRETQYF. CDR3 nucleotide sequence: TGTGCCAGCAGCCATCACTCGGGACTCCGAGAGACCCAGTACTTC.

This clonotype appeared many times. The genes are TRBV28 and TRBJ2-7, with 10 bases matching TRBD2. V lost 5 bases to trimming and J lost 4 bases; unmatched junction nucleotides: 5. CDR1 and CDR2 from the germline V gene are MDHEN and SYDVKM. CDR3 size: 14 residues. CDR3: CASSIAGGLYEQYF. In DNA form, the CDR3 reads TGTGCCAGCAGTATAGCGGGAGGACTTTACGAGCAGTACTTC.

This clonotype was detected only a few times. The V and J genes are TRBV6-1 and TRBJ1-4; tentative D call: TRBD1 (5 bases). Germline assignment: CDR1 MNHNS and CDR2 SASEGT. Trimming removed 4 bases at V and 5 bases at J, with 11 bases between. The CDR3 loop spans 14 amino acids. The CDR3 coding sequence is TGTGCCAGCAGTGGGGGCTGGACGAATGAAAAACTGTTTTTT. This gives the protein CASSGGWTNEKLFF.

This clonotype was picked up many times. The chain recombines TRBV20-1 with TRBJ2-7; the D gene is possibly TRBD1 (5 bases). Trimming left V 6 bases short and J 0 bases short, with 15 bases between. This CDR3 contains 14 residues. CDR1 is DFQATT and CDR2 is SNEGSKA in the germline V gene (reference sequence). CDR3 DNA: TGCAGTGCCAGCGACAGTCTCGGCTCCTACGAGCAGTACTTC. It is translated as CSASDSLGSYEQYF.

This clonotype showed up just a few times. This may come from a read error, since a much larger clone is one base off. The gene calls are TRBV2 and TRBJ2-7; the D is unclear. Germline V gene lookup returns CDR1 SNHLY and CDR2 FYNNEI. The CDR3 loop spans 10 amino acids. CDR3 loop: CATRAYVQYF. Here the CDR3 DNA reads TGTGCCACAAGGGCCTACGTGCAGTACTTC.

This clonotype was seen a handful of times. The CDR3 protein is CSAGGQSETQYF. In DNA, the CDR3 is TGCAGTGCTGGTGGACAGTCCGAGACCCAGTACTTC. The chain joins TRBV20-1 to TRBJ2-5; D might be TRBD1 (6 bases). This CDR3 spans 12 amino acids. With 5 bases removed from V and 5 bases from J, the gap between germline ends came to 12 bases. The germline gives CDR1 DFQATT, CDR2 SNEGSKA (reference sequence).

The chain has TRBV20-1 and TRBJ1-4; no definite D call. Germline CDR1 DFQATT, CDR2 SNEGSKA (reference sequence). The V end was cut by 6 bases, the J end by 8 bases, with 4 bases between. This CDR3 is built from 9 residues. The chain's CDR3 is CSAGEKLFF. CDR3 bases: TGCAGTGCGGGAGAAAAACTGTTTTTT.